The subject of this entry is one T cell receptor beta chain. This entry is derived from a study of blood T cell repertoires in COVID-19. Methods used by the authors: Reference gene primer amplification gave nucleated cell count estimates. Assay used: immunoSEQ multiplex PCR; TCRdb lists only in-frame clones, some missing. The V and J calls and clone size were taken over from that table, and D and trimming were inferred from the DNA. This sample carries more than 140,000 clones, roughly 82% of them seen once, and the ten largest clones take about 7.2%. V dropped 3 bases and J dropped 6; count of bases not matched to a gene: 11. The CDR3 runs to 16 residues. CDR1 and CDR2 (germline): LNHNV, YYDKDF (reference sequence).

The sequenced sample was peripheral blood. The receptor was derived from a woman between 50 and 59 years old in a cohort sampled during active or convalescent COVID-19. The chain recombines TRBV15 with TRBJ1-5, with TRBD1 matching over 7 bases. The CDR3 is CATSSPTGAGGQPQHF. In DNA, the CDR3 is TGTGCCACCAGCAGTCCTACCGGGGCAGGGGGTCAGCCCCAGCATTTT.